This TCR beta chain is from a study of blood T cell repertoires in COVID-19. Study overall: COVID-19 samples, acute and convalescent, were from the United States, Italy and Spain.

Original data processing: Amplification of reference gene primers was used by the study to estimate nucleated cell counts. Some clones are missing from TCRdb's copy, which holds only in-frame ones; the method was immunoSEQ multiplex PCR. The V and J calls and clone size are taken from that table; D and trimming were inferred from the DNA. The table has about 24,000 clones, 82% seen once; the top ten hold roughly 8.9%. The source is a human donor in a cohort sampled during active COVID-19. The sequencing input was peripheral blood.

DNA for the CDR3: TGTGCCAGCAGTTTACCACTCCCGGAGACCCAGTACTTC. Its protein is CASSLPLPETQYF. This chain links TRBV28 with TRBJ2-5; D not resolved. V was clipped by 2 bases and J by 5 bases, with 9 bases between them. Per the germline V gene, CDR1 is MDHEN and CDR2 is SYDVKM. The CDR3 has 13 residues.